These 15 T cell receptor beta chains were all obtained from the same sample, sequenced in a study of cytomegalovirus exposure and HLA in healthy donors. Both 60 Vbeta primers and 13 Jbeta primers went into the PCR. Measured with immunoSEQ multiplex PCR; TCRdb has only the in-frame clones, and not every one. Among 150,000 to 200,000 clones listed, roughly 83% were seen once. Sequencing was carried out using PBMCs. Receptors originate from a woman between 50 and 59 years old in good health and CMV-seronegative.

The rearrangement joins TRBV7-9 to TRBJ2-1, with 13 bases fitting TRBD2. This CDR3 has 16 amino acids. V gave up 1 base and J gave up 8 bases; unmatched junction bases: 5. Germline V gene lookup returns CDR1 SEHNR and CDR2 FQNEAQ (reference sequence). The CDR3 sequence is CASSLGTSGRADEQFF. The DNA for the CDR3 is TGTGCCAGCAGCTTAGGTACTAGCGGGAGGGCCGATGAGCAGTTCTTC.

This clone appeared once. The CDR3 here is CASSRTSGTNTGELFF. The CDR3 DNA sequence: TGTGCCAGTAGTAGGACTAGCGGAACGAACACCGGGGAGCTGTTTTTT. The chain carries TRBV19 and TRBJ2-2; 10 positions agree with TRBD2. V dropped 4 bases and J dropped 0; count of bases not matched to a gene: 2. Looked up from germline, CDR1 is LNHDA and CDR2 is SQIVND (reference sequence). This CDR3 contains 16 residues.

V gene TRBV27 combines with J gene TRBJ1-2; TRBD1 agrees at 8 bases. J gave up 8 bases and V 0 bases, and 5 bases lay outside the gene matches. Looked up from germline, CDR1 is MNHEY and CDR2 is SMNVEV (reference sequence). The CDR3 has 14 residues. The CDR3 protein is CASSLSDRAVGYTF. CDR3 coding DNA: TGTGCCAGCAGTTTATCGGACAGGGCCGTGGGCTACACCTTC.

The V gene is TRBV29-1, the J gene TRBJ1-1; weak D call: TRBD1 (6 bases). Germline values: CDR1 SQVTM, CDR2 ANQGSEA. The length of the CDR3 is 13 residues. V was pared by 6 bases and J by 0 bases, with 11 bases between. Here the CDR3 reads CSVRTALNTEAFF. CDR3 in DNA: TGCAGCGTCAGGACAGCACTGAACACTGAAGCTTTCTTT.

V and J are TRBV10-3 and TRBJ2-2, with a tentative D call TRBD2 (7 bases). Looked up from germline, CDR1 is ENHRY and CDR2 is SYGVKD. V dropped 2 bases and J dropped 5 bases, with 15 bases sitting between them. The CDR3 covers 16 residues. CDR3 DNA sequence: TGTGCCATCAGTGAGAACGGGGGGCCACGGACCGGGGAGCTGTTTTTT. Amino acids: CAISENGGPRTGELFF.

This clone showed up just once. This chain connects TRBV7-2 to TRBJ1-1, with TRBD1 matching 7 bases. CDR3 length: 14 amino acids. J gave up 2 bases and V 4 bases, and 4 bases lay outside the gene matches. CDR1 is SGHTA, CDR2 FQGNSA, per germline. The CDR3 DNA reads TGTGCCAGCAGCTCCCCAGGGGGAAACACTGAAGCTTTCTTT. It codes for CASSSPGGNTEAFF.

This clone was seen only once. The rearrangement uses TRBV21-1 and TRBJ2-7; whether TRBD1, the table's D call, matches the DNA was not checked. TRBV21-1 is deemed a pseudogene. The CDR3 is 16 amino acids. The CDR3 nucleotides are TGTGCCACGGTGGTGGCGACAGGGCACTTTTCCTACGAGCAGTACTTC. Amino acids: CATVVATGHFSYEQYF.

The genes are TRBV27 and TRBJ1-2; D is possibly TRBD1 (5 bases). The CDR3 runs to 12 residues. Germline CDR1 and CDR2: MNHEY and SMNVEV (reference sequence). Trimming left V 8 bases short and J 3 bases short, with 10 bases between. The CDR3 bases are TGTGCCAGCTCAGGGTCCGACTATGGCTACACCTTC. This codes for CASSGSDYGYTF.

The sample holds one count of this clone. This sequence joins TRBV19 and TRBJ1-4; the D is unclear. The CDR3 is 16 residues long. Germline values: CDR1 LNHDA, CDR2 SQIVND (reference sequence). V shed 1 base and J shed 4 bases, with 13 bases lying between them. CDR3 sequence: CASSIVGGQFNEKLFF. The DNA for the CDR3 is TGTGCCAGTAGTATAGTTGGCGGGCAGTTTAATGAAAAACTGTTTTTT.

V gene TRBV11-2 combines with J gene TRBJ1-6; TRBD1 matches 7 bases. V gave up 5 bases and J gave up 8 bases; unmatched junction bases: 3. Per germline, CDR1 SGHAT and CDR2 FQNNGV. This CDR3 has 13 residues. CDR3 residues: CASSLTGDSPLHF. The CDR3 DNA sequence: TGTGCCAGCAGCCTCACAGGGGATTCACCCCTCCACTTT.

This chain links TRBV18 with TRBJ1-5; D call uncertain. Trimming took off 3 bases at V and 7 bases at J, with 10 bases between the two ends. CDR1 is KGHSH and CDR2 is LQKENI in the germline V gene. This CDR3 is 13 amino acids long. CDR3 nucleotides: TGTGCCAGCTCACCCCAACCGAGCCAGCCCCAGCATTTT. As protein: CASSPQPSQPQHF.

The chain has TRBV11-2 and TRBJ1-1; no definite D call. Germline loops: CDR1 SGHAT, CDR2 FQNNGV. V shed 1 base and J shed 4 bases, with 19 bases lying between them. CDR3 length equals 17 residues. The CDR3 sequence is CASSLAPSQALRTEAFF. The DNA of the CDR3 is TGTGCCAGCAGCTTAGCACCCTCCCAAGCCTTGCGCACTGAAGCTTTCTTT.

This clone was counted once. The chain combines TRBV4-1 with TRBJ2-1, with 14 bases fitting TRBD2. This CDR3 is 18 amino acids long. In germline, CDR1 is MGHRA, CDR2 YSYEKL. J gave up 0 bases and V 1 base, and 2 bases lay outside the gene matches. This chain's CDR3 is CASSQAGTSGSSYNEQFF. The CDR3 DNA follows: TGCGCCAGCAGCCAAGCCGGGACTAGCGGGAGCTCCTACAATGAGCAGTTCTTC.

CDR3 in amino acids: CASSHKVQVDLNEQFF. The DNA for the CDR3 is TGTGCCAGCAGCCACAAGGTGCAGGTGGATCTCAATGAGCAGTTCTTC. This chain links TRBV5-8 with TRBJ2-1; no reliable D call. CDR1 and CDR2 (germline): SGHTS, YDEGEE. The CDR3 has 16 residues. V gave up 4 bases and J gave up 6 bases, with 20 bases separating them.

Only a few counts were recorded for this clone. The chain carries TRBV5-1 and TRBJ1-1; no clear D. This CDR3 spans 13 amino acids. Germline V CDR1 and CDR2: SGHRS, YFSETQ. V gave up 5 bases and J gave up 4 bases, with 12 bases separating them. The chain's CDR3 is CASSYEFSTEAFF. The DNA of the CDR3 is TGCGCCAGCAGTTATGAGTTTTCCACTGAAGCTTTCTTT.